This record covers a single T cell receptor (beta chain). What it binds is not known. Using its own MiXCR run on the 5' RACE reads, TCRdb lists one record per CDR3 protein. Here the sample spans around 120,000 distinct CDR3 sequences, over 7% being singletons. Trimming pared 5 bases from V and 4 bases from J, leaving 11 bases between. Germline V lookup: CDR1 DFQATT, CDR2 SNEGSKA (reference sequence). The CDR3 is 12 amino acids. The data were obtained in a study of CD8 T cells in ankylosing spondylitis. Study-wide results and caveats: In synovial fluid and blood from reactive arthritis, some motif variants were previously reported. Matched ankylosing spondylitis synovial fluid reportedly contained a significantly enriched population of disease-linked clones.

This TCR came from a male donor with ankylosing spondylitis or in good health (not recorded which). The sample was blood, either unsorted or a sorted T cell fraction (not recorded which). The chain links TRBV20-1 to TRBJ1-1; no definite D call. CDR3 region: CSAGRHGTEAFF. The CDR3 nucleotides are TGCAGTGCTGGGAGGCACGGCACTGAAGCTTTCTTT.